This section outlines one T cell receptor (beta chain) sequence together with its context. What it binds is unknown. Then a second PCR, running about 6 to 11 cycles, was carried out with a sample-barcoded 5' primer and a J-beta primer mix. From each sample, at least 3 million paired-end reads containing CDR3 were obtained. TCRdb reprocessed the 5' RACE reads via MiXCR and lists one record per CDR3 protein. The sample holds about 1.8 million distinct CDR3 sequences, less than 50% seen once. The sample originates from a study of blood T cells in healthy people across ages. Findings of the study overall: Researchers said unsorted PBMCs prevented a conclusive naive versus antigen-experienced comparison. Roughly linearly, TCR beta diversity per million T cells fell as age increased.

The CDR3 has 14 amino acids. Germline V gene sequence: CDR1 DFQATT, CDR2 SNEGSKA (reference sequence). J gave up 4 bases and V 5 bases, and 9 bases lay outside the gene matches. The sample was blood. V and J are TRBV20-1 and TRBJ2-5, with TRBD2 matching 8 bases. The clonotype was recovered from a woman between 40 and 50 years old in good health. CDR3 in amino acids: CSAVRGGSRETQYF. The CDR3 nucleotides are TGCAGTGCTGTACGGGGGGGCAGTCGAGAGACCCAGTACTTC.